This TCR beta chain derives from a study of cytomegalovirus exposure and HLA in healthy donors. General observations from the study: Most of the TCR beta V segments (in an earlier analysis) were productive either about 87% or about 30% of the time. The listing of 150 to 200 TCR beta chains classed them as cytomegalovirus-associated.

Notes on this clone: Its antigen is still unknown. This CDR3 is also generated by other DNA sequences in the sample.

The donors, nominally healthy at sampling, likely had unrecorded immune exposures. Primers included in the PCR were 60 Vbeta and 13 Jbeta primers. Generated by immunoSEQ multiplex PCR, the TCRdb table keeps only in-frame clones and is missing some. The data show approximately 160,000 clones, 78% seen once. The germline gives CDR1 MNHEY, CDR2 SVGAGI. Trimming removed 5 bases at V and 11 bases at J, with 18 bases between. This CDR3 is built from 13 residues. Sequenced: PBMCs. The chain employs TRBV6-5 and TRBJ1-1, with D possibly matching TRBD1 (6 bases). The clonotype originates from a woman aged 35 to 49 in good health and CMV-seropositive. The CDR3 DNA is TGTGCCAGCAGTCCAGACAGGATACTTGAGGCTTTCTTT. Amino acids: CASSPDRILEAFF.